Here is one T cell receptor (beta chain) with its context. What it recognizes is unknown. These data originate in a study of shared clonotypes between healthy human individuals. Study background: Researchers drew samples from two women and a few men aged 18 to 49. General study results and limits: Since donors were few, the genetic and exposure-history diversity represented was limited.

The V and J ends lost 5 bases and 3 bases, in that order; junction bases with no gene match: 7. The CDR3 extends over 15 amino acids. CDR1 and CDR2 from the germline V gene are SGHTA and FQGNSA. Using immunoSEQ multiplex PCR, the repertoire was profiled, and TCRdb retains in-frame clones only, with some absent. The repertoire holds nearly 500,000 clones, with 75% to 85% as singletons. This rearrangement joins TRBV7-2 to TRBJ2-3; 8 bases are a match to TRBD1. The TCR comes from a woman between 40 and 55 years old in good health. Some clones in this sample may be carry-over from other donors' samples. The sample taken for sequencing was PBMCs. The CDR3 region has the DNA TGTGCCAGCAGCATCGACAGGGGAGAGACAGATACGCAGTATTTT. It is translated as CASSIDRGETDTQYF.